A single sample gave rise to the 17 T cell receptor beta chains below, sequenced in a study of cytomegalovirus exposure and HLA in healthy donors. The PCR employed 60 Vbeta primers together with 13 Jbeta primers. Using immunoSEQ multiplex PCR, the repertoire was profiled, and TCRdb retains in-frame clones only, with some absent. The sample has about 140,000 clones; about four fifths are singletons. The sequencing sample was made of PBMCs. All receptors come from a female donor in good health and CMV-seronegative.

This sequence joins TRBV30 and TRBJ1-1; D call uncertain. Trimming removed 5 bases at V and 1 base at J, with 14 bases between. This CDR3 contains 14 residues. Germline V gives CDR1 GTSNPN, CDR2 SVGIG (reference sequence). CDR3 sequence reads: CAWGRGTANTEAFF. The CDR3, as DNA: TGTGCCTGGGGGCGGGGAACAGCGAACACTGAAGCTTTCTTT.

This chain joins TRBV27 and TRBJ1-1; D remains ambiguous. The CDR3 totals 18 residues. Trimming removed 0 bases at V and 1 base at J, with 18 bases between. Germline CDR1 reads MNHEY; CDR2 reads SMNVEV (reference sequence). The DNA for the CDR3 is TGTGCCAGCAGTTTATCCCCCTCGCGCCATGGTGGGAACACTGAAGCTTTCTTT. Translating it yields CASSLSPSRHGGNTEAFF.

The rearrangement links TRBV2 to TRBJ2-7, with TRBD1 matching 9 bases. V lost 4 bases, J lost 2 bases, and 3 bases stayed unmatched. This CDR3 is 14 amino acids long. Germline CDR1 is SNHLY and CDR2 is FYNNEI. CDR3 amino acids: CASSGQGGTYEQYF. The DNA for the CDR3 is TGTGCCAGCAGTGGACAGGGGGGAACCTACGAGCAGTACTTC.

V is TRBV5-1 and J is TRBJ1-6, with D hard to call. The V end was cut by 4 bases, the J end by 5 bases, with 16 bases between. There are 16 residues in the CDR3. CDR1 is SGHRS and CDR2 is YFSETQ in the germline V gene. The CDR3 protein is CASSEAGENDNSPLHF. The CDR3 nucleotides are TGCGCCAGCAGCGAGGCCGGGGAAAACGATAATTCACCCCTCCACTTT. The whole variable domain, filled in from reference TRBV5-1 and TRBJ1-6, reads KAGVTQTPRYLIKTRGQQVTLSCSPISGHRSVSWYQQTPGQGLQFLFEYFSETQRNKGNFPGRFSGRQFSNSRSEMNVSTLELGDSALYLCASSEAGENDNSPLHFGNGTRLTVT.

The chain couples TRBV6-1 to TRBJ1-5, with TRBD1 matching 9 bases. The CDR3 has 14 residues. Trimming at V came to 3 bases and at J to 9 bases, leaving 6 bases not matched to a gene. The V gene's germline CDR1 is MNHNS and CDR2 SASEGT. The CDR3 is CASSEDRGLRPQHF. The CDR3 DNA follows: TGTGCCAGCAGTGAGGACAGGGGCCTTCGGCCCCAGCATTTT.

V and J are TRBV6-5 and TRBJ1-5, with D unclear. This CDR3 contains 14 residues. The germline gives CDR1 MNHEY, CDR2 SVGAGI. V lost 0 bases to trimming and J lost 3 bases, with 6 bases between them. The CDR3 region has the DNA TGTGCCAGCAGTTACTCAGAGTTCAATCAGCCCCAGCATTTT. Protein sequence: CASSYSEFNQPQHF.

This chain uses TRBV5-6 with TRBJ2-3, with D tentatively TRBD1 (6 bases). Germline lookup yields CDR1 SGHDT and CDR2 YYEEEE. There are 14 residues in the CDR3. Trimming cost V 3 bases and J 6 bases, with 14 bases left between them. In nucleotides, the CDR3 is TGTGCCAGCAGCTGGACTCAGGGGCGCGATACGCAGTATTTT. As protein: CASSWTQGRDTQYF.

This CDR3 reads CASNAPGTGPGGYTF. The CDR3 nucleotides read TGTGCCAGCAATGCTCCCGGGACAGGGCCTGGGGGCTACACCTTC. This chain connects TRBV6-1 to TRBJ1-2, with 9 bases aligning to TRBD1. The CDR3 contains 15 residues. The germline gives CDR1 MNHNS, CDR2 SASEGT. With 7 bases clipped from V and 8 bases from J, the junction kept 14 bases outside the gene matches.

J is TRBJ2-2 and V is TRBV18, with D perhaps TRBD2 (6 bases). The germline CDR1 and CDR2 sequences are KGHSH and LQKENI. Trimming pared 2 bases from V and 6 bases from J, leaving 13 bases between. The CDR3 sequence is 15 residues long. CDR3 nucleotides: TGTGCCAGCTCACCAGAGGCTAGCGAAGCCGGGGAGCTGTTTTTT. This codes for CASSPEASEAGELFF.

The chain joins TRBV7-6 to TRBJ1-1; 10 nucleotides match TRBD1. Germline V gives CDR1 SGHVS, CDR2 FNYEAQ. The trim removed 4 bases at V and 4 bases at J, leaving 3 bases unmatched. The CDR3 covers 14 residues. The CDR3 coding sequence is TGTGCCAGCAGCTCGGGACAGGGGAGCACTGAAGCTTTCTTT. Translating gives CASSSGQGSTEAFF.

J is TRBJ2-5 and V is TRBV7-2; the D gene is possibly TRBD2 (6 bases). CDR1 is SGHTA and CDR2 is FQGNSA in the germline V gene. This CDR3 spans 13 amino acids. V was pared by 1 base and J by 5 bases, with 8 bases between. Here the CDR3 DNA reads TGTGCCAGCAGCTTAGTCCGGGGGGAGACCCAGTACTTC. Amino acids: CASSLVRGETQYF.

This chain joins TRBV6-1 and TRBJ2-7; TRBD1 aligns across 9 bases. Germline values: CDR1 MNHNS, CDR2 SASEGT. V was pared by 6 bases and J by 3 bases, with 3 bases of the junction left unmatched. This CDR3 is built from 13 residues. The CDR3 sequence: CASSPTGGYEQYF. As DNA, the CDR3 is TGTGCCAGCAGCCCGACAGGGGGCTACGAGCAGTACTTC.

This chain uses TRBV6-5 with TRBJ2-1, with 10 nucleotides matching TRBD2. With 2 bases clipped from V and 8 bases from J, the junction kept 6 bases outside the gene matches. The germline gives CDR1 MNHEY, CDR2 SVGAGI. CDR3 length: 15 amino acids. Here the CDR3 DNA reads TGTGCCAGCAGTTACCAAGCGGGAGGGCCAGATGAGCAGTTCTTC. Protein: CASSYQAGGPDEQFF.

This rearrangement joins TRBV27 to TRBJ1-5, with 9 bases that match TRBD1. The J segment lost 2 bases and the V segment lost 2 bases, leaving 1 base of the junction unmatched. The CDR3 is 15 residues long. The germline CDR1 and CDR2 sequences are MNHEY and SMNVEV (reference sequence). CDR3 residues: CASSLRTGGNQPQHF. CDR3 nucleotides: TGTGCCAGCAGTTTACGGACAGGGGGCAATCAGCCCCAGCATTTT.

This rearrangement joins TRBV29-1 to TRBJ2-3, with TRBD1 as a possible D gene (6 bases). Germline values: CDR1 SQVTM, CDR2 ANQGSEA. The CDR3 has 12 amino acids. The V end was cut by 7 bases, the J end by 2 bases, with 10 bases between. The CDR3 is CSAYRVTDTQYF. In DNA form, the CDR3 reads TGCAGCGCCTACAGGGTCACAGATACGCAGTATTTT.

V usage is TRBV21-1 and J usage is TRBJ1-5. TRBV21-1 is classified as a pseudogene. The CDR3 has 16 residues. In nucleotides, the CDR3 is TGTGCCAGCAGCAAAACTCGATACCATAGCAATCAGCCCCAGCATTTT. This translates into CASSKTRYHSNQPQHF.

This clone came up a few times. V is TRBV11-3 and J is TRBJ2-1; 12 bases are shared with TRBD1. Germline CDR1 and CDR2: SGHNT and YENEEA. J lost 5 bases, V lost 5 bases, and 4 bases had no gene match. The CDR3 is 15 residues long. CDR3 amino acids: CASSPGTGGNNEQFF. CDR3 bases: TGTGCCAGCAGCCCCGGGACAGGGGGCAACAATGAGCAGTTCTTC.